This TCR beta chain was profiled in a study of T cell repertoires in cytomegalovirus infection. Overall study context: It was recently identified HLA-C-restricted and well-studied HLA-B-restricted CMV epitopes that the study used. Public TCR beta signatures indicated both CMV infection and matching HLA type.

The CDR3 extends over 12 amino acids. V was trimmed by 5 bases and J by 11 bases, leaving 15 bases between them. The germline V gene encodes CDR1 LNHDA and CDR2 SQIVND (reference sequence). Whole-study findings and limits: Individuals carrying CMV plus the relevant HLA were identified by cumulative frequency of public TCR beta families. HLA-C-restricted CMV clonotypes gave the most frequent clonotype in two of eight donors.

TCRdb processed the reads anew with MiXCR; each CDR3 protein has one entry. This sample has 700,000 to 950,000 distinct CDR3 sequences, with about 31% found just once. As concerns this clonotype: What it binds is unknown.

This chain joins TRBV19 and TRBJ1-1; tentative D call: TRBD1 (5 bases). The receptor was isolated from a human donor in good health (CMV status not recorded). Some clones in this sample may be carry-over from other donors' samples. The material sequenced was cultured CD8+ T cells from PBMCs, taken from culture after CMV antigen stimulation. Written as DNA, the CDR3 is TGTGCCAGTAGTTTGGGGGGGGAGAGGGCTTTCTTT. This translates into CASSLGGERAFF.